This T cell receptor beta chain comes out of a study of cytomegalovirus exposure and HLA in healthy donors. General study points: Published work reported that the classifier diagnosed cytomegalovirus status with high specificity and sensitivity. Most TCR sequences showed up rarely, but some public TCRs showed up in many donors.

About this clone itself: Its target is not known.

The V gene lost 4 bases and the J gene lost 4 bases, with 23 bases spanning the gap. Per the germline V gene, CDR1 is SQVTM and CDR2 is ANQGSEA. There are 17 residues in the CDR3. The donors were part of the validation cohort of 120 or so subjects. That cohort was separate from the first cohort, which comprised 500 to 850 subjects. Clones were sequenced by immunoSEQ multiplex PCR, and TCRdb holds only the in-frame ones, with some missing. The repertoire has 300,000 to 450,000 clones, 80% to 90% of them found once; the top ten carry 0.83%. The receptor was derived from a woman between 18 and 29 years old in good health and CMV-seronegative. The sample comprised PBMCs. V and J are TRBV29-1 and TRBJ2-1; TRBD2 is a possible D gene (5 bases). In DNA, the CDR3 is TGCAGCGTTGTCGGCGGGCCAGAGTCCGTAAGGTACAATGAGCAGTTCTTC. Residues: CSVVGGPESVRYNEQFF.